One sample yielded the 8 T cell receptor beta chains listed below, sequenced in a study of cytotoxic CD8 clonotypes in ibrutinib-treated CLL. The assay was immunoSEQ multiplex PCR, and TCRdb's table has in-frame clones only and misses some. Of 160,000 or so clones listed, more than 75% are singletons. The source was PBMCs, collected after 12 months of ibrutinib treatment. Receptor source: a human donor with chronic lymphocytic leukemia.

The chain recombines TRBV7-2 with TRBJ2-7; 8 bases match TRBD2. Germline CDR1 is SGHTA and CDR2 is FQGNSA. Trimming removed 1 base from V and 3 bases from J; junction bases left unmatched: 11. The CDR3 sequence is 17 residues long. The CDR3 reads CASSLGTGGRAFYEQYF. The CDR3 DNA is TGTGCCAGCAGCTTAGGGACGGGAGGGAGGGCCTTCTACGAGCAGTACTTC.

The V and J genes are TRBV27 and TRBJ1-2; D ambiguous. Germline assignment: CDR1 MNHEY and CDR2 SMNVEV (reference sequence). The ends were cut back, 6 bases at V and 7 bases at J, with 12 bases in the middle. This CDR3 has 12 amino acids. CDR3 nucleotides: TGTGCCAGCAGCTTTGGTCCGGGTGGCTACACCTTC. Its translation is CASSFGPGGYTF.

This clone showed up just once. The DNA of the CDR3 is TGTGCCAGTGGGGGGACTATTTATGGCTACACCTTC. As protein: CASGGTIYGYTF. V gene TRBV7-8 combines with J gene TRBJ1-2; TRBD1 is a possible D gene (5 bases). This CDR3 is 12 amino acids long. V dropped 9 bases and J dropped 5 bases, with 13 bases sitting between them. Germline-derived CDR1 and CDR2 are SGHVS and FQNEAQ. Full variable domain (outside the CDR3, taken from reference TRBV7-8 and TRBJ1-2): GAGVSQSPRYKVAKRGQDVALRCDPISGHVSLFWYQQALGQGPEFLTYFQNEAQLDKSGLPSDRFFAERPEGSVSTLKIQRTQQEDSAVYLCASGGTIYGYTFGSGTRLTVV.

Written as DNA, the CDR3 is TGTGCCAGTACAATCCTTCTGGACAGGGCGAGTGAGCAGTTCTTC. Amino acid sequence: CASTILLDRASEQFF. The chain employs TRBV7-9 and TRBJ2-1; 8 bases agree with TRBD1. With V trimmed by 9 bases and J by 9 bases, 16 bases remained unmatched. Looked up from germline, CDR1 is SEHNR and CDR2 is FQNEAQ (reference sequence). The CDR3 covers 15 residues.

The chain couples TRBV28 to TRBJ1-1, with D unclear. The CDR3 is 13 residues long. The ends were cut back, 7 bases at V and 6 bases at J, with 15 bases in the middle. In germline, CDR1 is MDHEN, CDR2 SYDVKM. The CDR3 sequence is CASTTSRAAEAFF. CDR3 sequence (DNA): TGTGCCAGCACCACCTCGCGGGCAGCTGAAGCTTTCTTT.

This clone was counted a single time. This chain uses TRBV10-3 with TRBJ2-3; D may be TRBD2 (7 bases). CDR1 is ENHRY and CDR2 is SYGVKD in the germline V gene. V lost 6 bases to trimming and J lost 1 base, with 17 bases between them. This CDR3 contains 16 residues. DNA of the CDR3: TGTGCCATCAGGGGGAGGGGGGGCGTTGGCACAGATACGCAGTATTTT. Translating it yields CAIRGRGGVGTDTQYF.

Here the CDR3 DNA reads TGCGCCAGCAGCCTAGATTCTGGGGCCAACGTCCTGACTTTC. The encoded protein is CASSLDSGANVLTF. The V gene is TRBV4-1, the J gene TRBJ2-6, with D unresolved. Trimming removed 4 bases from V and 1 base from J, with 5 bases in between. The CDR3 totals 14 residues. Germline CDR1 reads MGHRA; CDR2 reads YSYEKL.

This chain connects TRBV5-4 to TRBJ2-3; 10 nucleotides match TRBD1. Trimming removed 3 bases from V and 3 bases from J; junction bases left unmatched: 10. The CDR3 length is 17 residues. Germline V lookup: CDR1 SGHNT, CDR2 YYREEE (reference sequence). CDR3 in amino acids: CASSSIPGTGVTDTQYF. CDR3 in DNA: TGTGCCAGCAGCTCCATCCCCGGGACAGGGGTAACAGATACGCAGTATTTT. Using reference TRBV5-4 and TRBJ2-3 for the parts outside the CDR3, the full variable domain is ETGVTQSPTHLIKTRGQQVTLRCSSQSGHNTVSWYQQALGQGPQFIFQYYREEENGRGNFPPRFSGLQFPNYSSELNVNALELDDSALYLCASSSIPGTGVTDTQYFGPGTRLTVL.